The rows below give T cell receptor beta chains drawn from one sample of a study of STAT5B mutations in CD4+ large granular lymphocyte leukemia. TCRdb's copy holds only in-frame clones and misses some; the assay was immunoSEQ multiplex PCR. The data show approximately 40,000 clones, about four fifths seen once. Sequencing was carried out using CD4+ T cells from blood buffy coats. These receptors were obtained from a human donor in good health. Both conserved end residues are part of each CDR3. A D gene is named only where the DNA matches it firmly. Clone size is not always given. Where it is, it says once, few, many or a class for expanded clones.

clone_size j_call v_call d_call cdr3_nt cdr3_aa
NA TRBJ1-6 TRBV27 NA TGTGCCAGCAGTTTAACCAGGCCGGGAATACATTCACCCCTCCACTTT CASSLTRPGIHSPLHF
NA TRBJ2-2 TRBV7-8 NA TGTGCCAGCAGCACCGGGACTGCGAGTGTGGAGCTGTTTTTT CASSTGTASVELFF
few TRBJ1-5 TRBV19 NA TGTGCCAGTAGTATAGCGGGTCCCCAGCATTTT CASSIAGPQHF
NA TRBJ1-6 TRBV18 NA TGTGCCAGCTCGAAAGCCTATAATTCACCCCTCCACTTT CASSKAYNSPLHF
NA TRBJ1-2 TRBV28 NA TGTGCCAGCAGTTTTGTCGCCTTCCTGGGCATCACTAACTATGGCTACACCTTC CASSFVAFLGITNYGYTF
NA TRBJ2-7 TRBV7-2 NA TGTGCCAGCAGCCGCTCCCTTGGGGGGCGGGAGAACTACGAGCAGTACTTC CASSRSLGGRENYEQYF
NA TRBJ1-5 TRBV7-8 NA TGTGCCAGCAGCTTATGGGGGGCCATCGGCAATCAGCCCCAGCATTTT CASSLWGAIGNQPQHF
once TRBJ1-5 TRBV2 TRBD1 TGTGCCAGCAGGGAGACAGGGGGACATGCTCAGCCCCAGCATTTT CASRETGGHAQPQHF
NA TRBJ1-1 TRBV7-3 NA TGTGCCAGCAGCTTAAAGTTTCAGGGACCGAACACTGAAGCTTTCTTT CASSLKFQGPNTEAFF
NA TRBJ2-1 TRBV30 TRBD1 TGTGCGTGGAACGACAGGGGGCTGATGGAGCAGTTCTTC CAWNDRGLMEQFF
NA TRBJ2-7 TRBV28 NA TGTGCCAGCAGTTTAGACGCTCCTTCCTACGAGCAGTACTTC CASSLDAPSYEQYF
NA TRBJ1-1 TRBV7-8 NA TGTGCCAGCAGCTTGGTGACAGACCCTAAAGCTTTCTTT CASSLVTDPKAFF
NA TRBJ1-2 TRBV6-5 NA TGTGCCAGCAGTGAGGGGAGGATTGAGGGCTACACCTTC CASSEGRIEGYTF
few TRBJ2-5 TRBV7-9 NA TGTGCCAGCAGCACTAGACGGGGACAAGAGACCCAGTACTTC CASSTRRGQETQYF
NA TRBJ2-7 TRBV9 NA TGTGCCAGCAGCGTAGGAGGGTCGGCTGGGACCTACGAGCAGTACTTC CASSVGGSAGTYEQYF
once TRBJ2-5 TRBV30 NA TGTGCCTGGAGTACGGGGGAGACCCAGTACTTC CAWSTGETQYF
NA TRBJ2-5 TRBV5-1 NA TGCGCCAGCAGCCCCACGTCACAAGAGACCCAGTACTTC CASSPTSQETQYF
NA TRBJ2-5 TRBV15 NA TGTGCCACCAGCAGAGACTTGTTAGAGACCCAGTACTTC CATSRDLLETQYF
NA TRBJ2-1 TRBV19 NA TGTGCCAGTAGTACTCTCACGGACGGGGAGCAGTTCTTC CASSTLTDGEQFF
few TRBJ1-5 TRBV5-1 NA TGCGCCAGCAGCGATTCCGGCGGGCCCCAGCATTTT CASSDSGGPQHF